This T cell receptor beta chain was sequenced in a study of radiation and T cells in renal cell carcinoma. Looking at the study overall: Nephrectomy followed 15 Gy stereotactic body radiation by 4 weeks.

The CDR3 is made up of 20 amino acids. The V gene's germline CDR1 is SGHRS and CDR2 YFSETQ. V gave up 3 bases and J gave up 0 bases; unmatched junction bases: 12. The time point: baseline pretreatment blood. Treatment here: 15 Gy SBRT to primary tumor, nephrectomy 4 weeks later. Clear cell pathology was present in this patient's renal cell carcinoma. TCRdb keeps only in-frame clones here, not all; method: immunoSEQ multiplex PCR. The table includes 87,000 or so clones, 65% to 90% detected once. Regarding the study as a whole: From baseline, blood top tumor clonotypes peaked at 2 weeks post-radiation.

As regards this clone: Its specificity is not known.

The chain links TRBV5-1 to TRBJ2-2; TRBD2 matches at 12 bases. The source is a man aged 45-65 years with renal cell carcinoma. The sequencing used blood, collected from a patient whose treatment included radiotherapy and nephrectomy. Here the CDR3 DNA reads TGCGCCAGCAGCTCCCGACTAGCGGGAGCGCTACCTACGAACACCGGGGAGCTGTTTTTT. Translating it yields CASSSRLAGALPTNTGELFF. The full variable domain, rest sourced from reference TRBV5-1 and TRBJ2-2, is KAGVTQTPRYLIKTRGQQVTLSCSPISGHRSVSWYQQTPGQGLQFLFEYFSETQRNKGNFPGRFSGRQFSNSRSEMNVSTLELGDSALYLCASSSRLAGALPTNTGELFFGEGSRLTVL.